These 21 T cell receptor beta chains share one sample of origin, sequenced in a study of blood T cells in healthy people across ages. A sample-barcoded 5' primer and a J-beta primer mix were used in a second PCR of about 7 to 12 cycles. TCRdb called the 5' RACE reads again in MiXCR, with one record for every CDR3 protein. The sample lists roughly 900,000 distinct CDR3 sequences; more than 25% were seen once. Sequencing was done on a sample of blood. The source of these receptors is an elderly woman in good health.

About this clonotype itself: Given a much more abundant clone one base away, this may be a read error. This chain uses TRBV7-9 with TRBJ2-5, with 10 positions matching TRBD1. This CDR3 region has 16 residues. Germline-derived CDR1 and CDR2 are SEHNR and FQNEAQ (reference sequence). Trimming took 0 bases from V and 11 from J; bases not matched to a gene: 12. In DNA, the CDR3 is TGTGCCAGCAGCTTAGCGCGAAGACAGGGGGCCAATGAGCAGTACTTC. This codes for CASSLARRQGANEQYF.

The chain combines TRBV3-1 with TRBJ1-3; D is unresolved. V was clipped by 1 base and J by 0 bases, with 10 bases between them. Germline CDR1 and CDR2: LGHDT and YNNKEL (reference sequence). This CDR3 spans 16 amino acids. The CDR3 is CASSQVMGVSGNTIYF. CDR3 bases: TGTGCCAGCAGCCAAGTGATGGGAGTCTCTGGAAACACCATATATTTT.

The table lists this clonotype with a count of one. The chain uses TRBV7-3 and TRBJ2-3; D not resolved. CDR1 and CDR2 (germline): SGHTA, FQGTGA. This CDR3 has 13 residues. V dropped 4 bases and J dropped 6 bases, with 11 bases sitting between them. Written as DNA, the CDR3 is TGTGCCAGCAGCTCAGGAGCAATCGATACGCAGTATTTT. The encoded protein is CASSSGAIDTQYF.

This clonotype was seen a single time. This chain connects TRBV20-1 to TRBJ2-1; D might be TRBD1 (5 bases). CDR3 size: 12 residues. Germline V CDR1 and CDR2: DFQATT, SNEGSKA (reference sequence). Trimming cost V 5 bases and J 9 bases, with 14 bases left between them. CDR3 amino acids: CSASPLGAEQFF. CDR3 coding DNA: TGCAGTGCTTCGCCCTTAGGGGCTGAGCAGTTCTTC.

This clonotype was observed many times. This chain uses TRBV29-1 with TRBJ2-6; D possibly uses TRBD1 or TRBD2 (5 bases each). Germline V gene lookup returns CDR1 SQVTM and CDR2 ANQGSEA. The CDR3 loop spans 13 amino acids. The germline V and J ends were trimmed by 6 bases and 4 bases, with 10 bases remaining between them. CDR3 in DNA: TGCAGCGTCCGGGACGGCGGGGCCAACGTCCTGACTTTC. Its protein product is CSVRDGGANVLTF.

The table lists this clonotype with a few counts. V usage is TRBV25-1 and J usage is TRBJ1-4; perhaps TRBD1 as D (6 bases). The germline CDR1 and CDR2 sequences are MGHDK and SYGVNS. V was clipped by 2 bases and J by 7 bases, with 11 bases between them. The CDR3 covers 14 residues. In DNA, the CDR3 is TGTGCCAGCAGTGAAACAGGGACTGGTGAAAAACTGTTTTTT. It codes for CASSETGTGEKLFF.

In the case of this clonotype: Germline is not matched at one junction end, which may reflect a read error. The chain employs TRBV5-1 and TRBJ1-6; 8 nucleotides align to TRBD1. This CDR3 comprises 16 residues. The germline gives CDR1 SGHRS, CDR2 YFSETQ. The CDR3 sequence is CASSVGGQGSNSPPHF. In DNA, the CDR3 is TGCGCCAGCAGCGTGGGAGGACAGGGTAGTAATTCACCCCCCCACTTT.

The genes are TRBV7-2 and TRBJ2-4, with TRBD1 as a possible D gene (6 bases). The CDR3 is made up of 15 amino acids. Germline V gives CDR1 SGHTA, CDR2 FQGNSA. Trimming stripped 1 base from V and 4 bases from J, with 11 bases between. The DNA of the CDR3 is TGTGCCAGCAGCTTAGGGGGAACAGGGAAAAACATTCAGTACTTC. It codes for CASSLGGTGKNIQYF.

This clonotype has a count of ten or more. The chain joins TRBV18 to TRBJ2-1, with 8 bases aligning to TRBD1. In germline, CDR1 is KGHSH, CDR2 LQKENI. This CDR3 has 16 amino acids. V was pared by 6 bases and J by 8 bases, with 15 bases of the junction left unmatched. CDR3 in amino acids: CASSTSRDRGGYEQFF. CDR3 coding DNA: TGTGCCAGCTCGACCAGTAGAGACAGGGGAGGTTATGAGCAGTTCTTC.

The chain has TRBV5-1 and TRBJ2-4, with TRBD1 identical over 7 bases. Near its end, the DNA agrees better with TRBJ2-7, so the J call may be wrong. This CDR3 has 15 residues. CDR1 is SGHRS, CDR2 YFSETQ, per germline. The CDR3: CASSIGQVISYEQYF. DNA for the CDR3: TGCGCCAGCAGCATTGGACAGGTTATCTCCTACGAGCAGTACTTC.

This clonotype was recorded a few times. This chain links TRBV7-9 with TRBJ2-1, with D possibly being TRBD2 (7 bases). The DNA end lines up better with TRBJ2-7; the J call may be wrong. The germline V gene encodes CDR1 SEHNR and CDR2 FQNEAQ (reference sequence). The CDR3 is made up of 16 amino acids. Here the CDR3 DNA reads TGTGCCAGCAGATCCTCAGGGCGGGGGCCCTACAATGAGCAGTACTTC. This translates into CASRSSGRGPYNEQYF.

Concerning this clonotype: The conserved closing phenylalanine or tryptophan is absent in this CDR3, likely reflecting a read error. It is unclear where the CDR3 begins or ends on the DNA, so no DNA is shown, and the CDR3 is as TCRdb lists it. This chain connects TRBV4-3 to TRBJ2-1. CDR1 and CDR2 from the germline V gene are LGHNA and YSLEER. The CDR3 length equals 18 residues, ends included. The CDR3: CASSQDLAGGAGSYTFGS.

The chain joins TRBV4-1 to TRBJ1-2; D gene uncertain. The V and J ends lost 0 bases and 9 bases respectively, with 8 bases between them. Germline assignment: CDR1 MGHRA and CDR2 YSYEKL. The CDR3 has 12 residues. CDR3 region: CASSQDEARYTF. The CDR3 nucleotides read TGCGCCAGCAGCCAAGATGAGGCTCGCTACACCTTC.

This clonotype was observed many times. The V and J genes are TRBV10-2 and TRBJ2-7, with D possibly matching TRBD1 (6 bases). CDR1 WSHSY and CDR2 SAAADI come from the germline V gene. V lost 5 bases and J lost 3, with 8 bases in between. The length of the CDR3 is 12 residues. CDR3 region: CASSTGNYEQYF. In DNA, the CDR3 is TGCGCCAGCAGTACAGGGAACTACGAGCAGTACTTC.

This clonotype was recorded at least ten times. The chain recombines TRBV6-2 or TRBV6-3 with TRBJ2-7, with D perhaps TRBD2 (5 bases). CDR3 length: 15 amino acids. Germline-derived CDR1 and CDR2 are MNHEY and SVGEGT. Trimming left V 7 bases short and J 2 bases short, with 18 bases between. This chain's CDR3 is CASTSHVDSAYEQYF. CDR3 bases: TGTGCCAGCACCTCCCACGTGGACTCGGCCTACGAGCAGTACTTC.

This clonotype was recorded many times. This chain links TRBV9 with TRBJ1-2; D is perhaps TRBD1 (6 bases). The germline V gene has CDR1 SGDLS and CDR2 YYNGEE. This CDR3 contains 15 residues. V was shortened by 0 bases and J by 4 bases, with 13 bases between the two germline ends. DNA for the CDR3: TGTGCCAGCAGCGTAGCCCTAACACAGGGCTATGGCTACACCTTC. Encoded protein: CASSVALTQGYGYTF.

Remarks on this clonotype: It may be a read error: a sequence one base away is much more abundant. The chain couples TRBV10-3 to TRBJ2-3, with D tentatively TRBD2 (6 bases). CDR1 ENHRY and CDR2 SYGVKD come from the germline V gene. CDR3 length: 16 amino acids. V lost 4 bases, J lost 1 base, and 15 bases lay in between. The CDR3 protein is CAISGATCGGTDTQYF. CDR3 DNA sequence: TGTGCCATCAGTGGGGCAACTTGCGGGGGCACAGATACGCAGTATTTT.

This clonotype showed up many times. V is TRBV20-1 and J is TRBJ2-3, with D perhaps TRBD1 or TRBD2 (6 bases each). Germline lookup yields CDR1 DFQATT and CDR2 SNEGSKA (reference sequence). V was shortened by 5 bases and J by 0 bases, with 15 bases between the two germline ends. The CDR3 runs to 15 residues. CDR3 region: CSAELGGGSTDTQYF. CDR3 nucleotide sequence: TGCAGTGCTGAGCTCGGAGGGGGGAGCACAGATACGCAGTATTTT.

As regards this clonotype: Germline and junction disagree at one end, which may indicate a read error. The chain combines TRBV20-1 with TRBJ2-2, with TRBD2 identical over 8 bases. The CDR3 contains 15 residues. The germline CDR1 and CDR2 sequences are DFQATT and SNEGSKA (reference sequence). The CDR3 DNA sequence: TGCAGTGCCACTTTAGCGGGGATGAACACCGGGGAGCGGTTTTTT. Translating it yields CSATLAGMNTGERFF.

The table lists this clonotype with many counts. The chain joins TRBV20-1 to TRBJ2-3; 7 positions match TRBD1. Germline CDR1 DFQATT, CDR2 SNEGSKA (reference sequence). J lost 0 bases, V lost 3 bases, and 9 bases had no gene match. CDR3 size: 16 residues. CDR3 coding DNA: TGCAGTGCTAGGCAACAGGGGCTGCCTAGCACAGATACGCAGTATTTT. It specifies CSARQQGLPSTDTQYF.

This clonotype was seen ten or more times. This chain joins TRBV5-4 and TRBJ2-1; 11 nucleotides line up with TRBD2. V shed 1 base, J shed 8 bases, and the junction held 8 bases outside the gene matches. Germline V gene sequence: CDR1 SGHNT, CDR2 YYREEE (reference sequence). The CDR3 consists of 16 residues. The CDR3 DNA reads as TGTGCCAGCAGCTTGAGGGCACTAGCGGGGGCGGATGAGCAGTTCTTC. It translates to CASSLRALAGADEQFF.